The 2 T cell receptor beta chains below come from one sample, sequenced in a study of cytotoxic CD8 clonotypes in ibrutinib-treated CLL. TCRdb's table, derived via immunoSEQ multiplex PCR, lists solely in-frame clones and lacks some. This sample has 15,000 to 20,000 clones, with about 61% found just once. Sequencing was performed on PBMCs, taken after 12 months of ibrutinib treatment. The receptors derive from a human donor with chronic lymphocytic leukemia.

The rearrangement links TRBV27 to TRBJ2-1, with D hard to call. V gave up 4 bases and J gave up 7 bases, with 11 bases separating them. In germline, CDR1 is MNHEY, CDR2 SMNVEV (reference sequence). The CDR3 sequence is 13 residues long. The CDR3 here is CASSSLLRNEQFF. The CDR3 coding sequence is TGTGCCAGCAGTTCCCTCCTCAGGAATGAGCAGTTCTTC.

The chain combines TRBV19 with TRBJ1-3, with 9 bases fitting TRBD1. CDR1 is LNHDA, CDR2 SQIVND, per germline (reference sequence). V lost 5 bases, J lost 4 bases, and 6 bases stayed unmatched. The CDR3 runs to 15 residues. CDR3 loop: CASSPGQGIGNTIYF. CDR3 DNA sequence: TGTGCCAGTAGTCCCGGACAGGGGATCGGAAACACCATATATTTT.